This T cell receptor (beta chain) was observed in a study of T cell responses to AZD1222 COVID-19 vaccine. Sequencing was performed with immunoSEQ multiplex PCR; in TCRdb, only in-frame clones are kept and a portion is missing. The repertoire holds 120,000 to 150,000 clones, with around nine tenths as singletons. V was pared by 2 bases and J by 8 bases, with 16 bases between. CDR1 SGHDT and CDR2 YYEEEE come from the germline V gene. The CDR3 spans 15 residues. This clonotype originated in an adult in good health. This specimen consisted of peripheral blood, obtained on day 0 of AZD1222 vaccination. The V and J genes are TRBV5-6 and TRBJ1-4, with D possibly TRBD1 on 6 matching bases. The DNA for the CDR3 is TGTGCCAGCAGCTTCTGGGGGGCGTCAGGCGAAAAACTGTTTTTT. Translated, it gives CASSFWGASGEKLFF.